One and the same sample provided the 17 T cell receptor beta chains below, sequenced in a study of T cells in Graves' hyperthyroidism and ophthalmopathy. Amplification yielded TCR beta CDR3 regions, with RNA transcripts as the source. First-round RT-PCR with HTBI primers amplified the TCR CDR3 region. One entry per CDR3 protein, called by TCRdb with MiXCR from the multiplex PCR reads. The sample lists about 600,000 distinct CDR3 sequences; around 15% were seen once. Sequencing was done on a sample of blood. The receptors derive from a woman in her forties with Graves' ophthalmopathy.

This rearrangement joins TRBV5-5 to TRBJ2-2; D possibly uses TRBD1 or TRBD2 (5 bases each). V lost 3 bases, J lost 2 bases, and 11 bases lay in between. Germline CDR1 and CDR2: SGHKS and YYEKEE (reference sequence). The length of the CDR3 is 15 residues. CDR3 loop: CASSWDGINTGELFF. CDR3 in DNA: TGTGCCAGCAGCTGGGACGGGATTAACACCGGGGAGCTGTTTTTT.

The rearrangement links TRBV6-1 to TRBJ1-1; 8 nucleotides line up with TRBD1. V dropped 11 bases and J dropped 2; count of bases not matched to a gene: 7. The V gene's germline CDR1 is MNHNS and CDR2 SASEGT. The CDR3 spans 13 residues. This CDR3 is CAGGQGPNTEAFF. The CDR3, as DNA: TGTGCCGGAGGACAGGGACCTAACACTGAAGCTTTCTTT.

Turning to this clonotype: One end of the junction does not line up with germline, which may come from a read error. The chain recombines TRBV10-3 with TRBJ1-5; 7 bases line up with TRBD1. Germline V gene lookup returns CDR1 ENHRY and CDR2 SYGVKD. The CDR3 covers 14 residues. This chain's CDR3 is CTISERTGDQPQHF. In DNA form, the CDR3 reads TGTACCATCAGTGAGCGGACAGGCGATCAGCCCCAGCATTTT.

V gene TRBV5-6 combines with J gene TRBJ1-5, with D perhaps TRBD1 (6 bases). In germline, CDR1 is SGHDT, CDR2 YYEEEE. V dropped 0 bases and J dropped 0 bases, with 13 bases sitting between them. This CDR3 has 17 residues. The CDR3 DNA reads TGTGCCAGCAGCTTGGCCTCCGGGGGCTTTAGCAATCAGCCCCAGCATTTT. It codes for CASSLASGGFSNQPQHF.

This clonotype has a count of ten or more. The V gene is TRBV18, the J gene TRBJ1-1; possible D gene TRBD1, 6 bases. Germline V CDR1 and CDR2: KGHSH, LQKENI. The V and J ends lost 6 bases and 1 base respectively, with 9 bases between them. The CDR3 is 13 residues long. In DNA form, the CDR3 reads TGTGCCAGCTCGCGGACAGAGAACACTGAAGCTTTCTTT. This gives the protein CASSRTENTEAFF. The entire variable domain, with the rest obtained from reference TRBV18 and TRBJ1-1, is as follows: NAGVMQNPRHLVRRRGQEARLRCSPMKGHSHVYWYRQLPEEGLKFMVYLQKENIIDESGMPKERFSAEFPKEGPSILRIQQVVRGDSAAYFCASSRTENTEAFFGQGTRLTVV.

The chain employs TRBV20-1 and TRBJ2-3; 16 bases match TRBD2. With 3 bases clipped from V and 1 base from J, the junction kept 10 bases outside the gene matches. The CDR3 has 19 amino acids. Germline values: CDR1 DFQATT, CDR2 SNEGSKA (reference sequence). The CDR3 region is CSASSGTSGGDLRTDTQYF. The CDR3 nucleotides read TGCAGTGCTAGCTCCGGGACTAGCGGGGGGGACCTCCGCACAGATACGCAGTATTTT.

There are a few counts of this clonotype. The chain recombines TRBV9 with TRBJ1-6, with D perhaps TRBD1 (5 bases). From germline, CDR1 is SGDLS and CDR2 YYNGEE. This CDR3 is built from 13 residues. Trimming shortened V by 3 bases and J by 10 bases, and 11 bases separated the two germline ends. As DNA, the CDR3 is TGTGCCAGCAGCGCCAGGGTCTACTCACCCCTCCACTTT. This codes for CASSARVYSPLHF. The full variable domain, completed using reference TRBV9 and TRBJ1-6, is DSGVTQTPKHLITATGQRVTLRCSPRSGDLSVYWYQQSLDQGLQFLIQYYNGEERAKGNILERFSAQQFPDLHSELNLSSLELGDSALYFCASSARVYSPLHFGNGTRLTVT.

The chain couples TRBV7-6 to TRBJ2-2; D is uncertain. The CDR3 consists of 14 residues. Germline V gene sequence: CDR1 SGHVS, CDR2 FNYEAQ. Trimming shortened V by 5 bases and J by 1 base, and 8 bases separated the two germline ends. The CDR3 nucleotides read TGTGCCAGCAGCACCGGAAGGAACACCGGGGAGCTGTTTTTT. It codes for CASSTGRNTGELFF.

At least ten counts were recorded for this clonotype. In DNA, the CDR3 is TGTGCCAGCAGCTTACTCAACTATGGCTACACCTTC. It codes for CASSLLNYGYTF. V usage is TRBV13 and J usage is TRBJ1-2; no reliable D call. The V gene's germline CDR1 is PRHDT and CDR2 FYEKMQ (reference sequence). Deletions cut 2 bases from V and 2 bases from J, with 3 bases between. CDR3 size: 12 residues.

The V gene is TRBV7-2, the J gene TRBJ2-3; the D gene is possibly TRBD2 (6 bases). The CDR3 loop spans 16 amino acids. V was cut by 4 bases and J by 5 bases, with 19 bases left in between. Germline CDR1 and CDR2: SGHTA and FQGNSA. The CDR3 reads CASSSPGASRGDTQYF. DNA of the CDR3: TGTGCCAGCAGCTCCCCGGGAGCTTCCCGAGGAGATACGCAGTATTTT. The whole variable domain, filled in from reference TRBV7-2 and TRBJ2-3, reads GAGVSQSPSNKVTEKGKDVELRCDPISGHTALYWYRQSLGQGLEFLIYFQGNSAPDKSGLPSDRFSAERTGGSVSTLTIQRTQQEDSAVYLCASSSPGASRGDTQYFGPGTRLTVL.

This clonotype was detected a few times. The chain employs TRBV3-1 and TRBJ2-5; TRBD2 matches at 10 bases. There are 15 residues in the CDR3. The germline V gene encodes CDR1 LGHDT and CDR2 YNNKEL (reference sequence). Trimming at V came to 0 bases and at J to 11 bases, leaving 9 bases not matched to a gene. CDR3 nucleotides: TGTGCCAGCAGCCAAGATCGGCTAGCGGGAGTCCTACAGTACTTC. Translation gives CASSQDRLAGVLQYF.

About this clonotype itself: Since the CDR3 does not end with the conserved phenylalanine or tryptophan, this likely comes from a read error. In DNA form, the CDR3 reads TGTGCCACTGTCGGACAGGGGGGGAACACTGAAGCTTTCCTT. It specifies CATVGQGGNTEAFL. The chain links TRBV10-3 to TRBJ1-1; 10 nucleotides align to TRBD1. The CDR3 covers 14 residues. Looked up from germline, CDR1 is ENHRY and CDR2 is SYGVKD. With 10 bases clipped from V and 1 base from J, the junction kept 6 bases outside the gene matches.

This clonotype was seen ten or more times. The CDR3 region has the DNA TGTGCCAGCAGTGAACTTTCCCCGGGAGGAGGGGAGCAGTTCTTC. Translated: CASSELSPGGGEQFF. V is TRBV2 and J is TRBJ2-1; 7 bases fit TRBD2. Germline loops: CDR1 SNHLY, CDR2 FYNNEI. V lost 2 bases and J lost 10; bases outside the gene matches: 11. CDR3 length equals 15 residues.

There are many counts of this clonotype. The J gene is TRBJ1-2, the V gene TRBV11-2, with D perhaps matching TRBD1 (5 bases). V was clipped by 5 bases and J by 8 bases, with 15 bases between them. CDR3 size: 13 residues. Germline V lookup: CDR1 SGHAT, CDR2 FQNNGV. The CDR3 spells CASSPQWGEGYTF. The CDR3 DNA reads as TGTGCCAGCAGCCCCCAGTGGGGGGAGGGCTACACCTTC.

The table lists this clonotype with many counts. V is TRBV29-1 and J is TRBJ2-1; D is perhaps TRBD2 (6 bases). The CDR3 is made up of 15 amino acids. The V gene's germline CDR1 is SQVTM and CDR2 ANQGSEA. V lost 3 bases and J lost 0, with 12 bases in between. In nucleotides, the CDR3 is TGCAGCGTTGATGGTGGCGGGATCTCCTACAATGAGCAGTTCTTC. Amino acid sequence: CSVDGGGISYNEQFF.

The rearrangement joins TRBV4-2 to TRBJ2-7; D gene ambiguous. The CDR3 totals 14 residues. Germline lookup yields CDR1 LGHNA and CDR2 YNFKEQ. V was pared by 0 bases and J by 0 bases, with 6 bases between. In DNA, the CDR3 is TGTGCCAGCAGCCAAGATAGGATCTCCTACGAGCAGTACTTC. Translation: CASSQDRISYEQYF.

Many counts were recorded for this clonotype. The rearrangement joins TRBV5-1 to TRBJ2-7; D ambiguous. The length of the CDR3 is 15 residues. Trimming removed 4 bases from V and 0 bases from J, with 14 bases in between. The V gene's germline CDR1 is SGHRS and CDR2 YFSETQ. The CDR3 region is CASSEAATVSYEQYF. The CDR3 coding sequence is TGCGCCAGCAGCGAGGCAGCGACGGTCTCCTACGAGCAGTACTTC.